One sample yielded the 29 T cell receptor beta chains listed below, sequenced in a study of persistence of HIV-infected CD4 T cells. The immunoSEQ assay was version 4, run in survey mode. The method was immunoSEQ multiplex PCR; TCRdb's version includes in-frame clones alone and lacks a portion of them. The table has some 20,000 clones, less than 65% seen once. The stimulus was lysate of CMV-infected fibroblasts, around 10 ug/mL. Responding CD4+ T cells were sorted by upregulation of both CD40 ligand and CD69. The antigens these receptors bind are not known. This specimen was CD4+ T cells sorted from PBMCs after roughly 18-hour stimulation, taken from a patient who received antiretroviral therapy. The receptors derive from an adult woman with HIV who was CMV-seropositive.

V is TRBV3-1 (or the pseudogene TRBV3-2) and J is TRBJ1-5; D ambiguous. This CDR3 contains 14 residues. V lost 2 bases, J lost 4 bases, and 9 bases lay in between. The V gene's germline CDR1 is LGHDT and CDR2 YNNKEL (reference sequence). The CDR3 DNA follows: TGTGCCAGCAGCCAACGGGGTGGGAATCAGCCCCAGCATTTT. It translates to CASSQRGGNQPQHF.

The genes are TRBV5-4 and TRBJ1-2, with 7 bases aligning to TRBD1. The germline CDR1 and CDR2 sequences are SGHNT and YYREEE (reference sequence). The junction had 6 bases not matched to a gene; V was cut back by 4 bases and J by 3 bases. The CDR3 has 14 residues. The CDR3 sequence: CASSPPGQYYGYTF. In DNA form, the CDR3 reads TGTGCCAGCAGCCCTCCGGGACAGTACTATGGCTACACCTTC.

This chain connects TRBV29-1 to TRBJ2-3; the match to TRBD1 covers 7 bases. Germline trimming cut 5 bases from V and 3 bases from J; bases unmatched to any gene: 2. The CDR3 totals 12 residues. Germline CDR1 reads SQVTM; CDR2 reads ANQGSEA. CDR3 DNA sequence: TGCAGCGTTCGACAGGGAACAGATACGCAGTATTTT. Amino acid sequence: CSVRQGTDTQYF.

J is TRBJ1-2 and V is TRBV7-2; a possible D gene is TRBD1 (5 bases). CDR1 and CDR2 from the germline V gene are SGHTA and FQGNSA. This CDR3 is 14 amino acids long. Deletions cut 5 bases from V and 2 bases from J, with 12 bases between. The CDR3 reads CASSPPGGNYGYTF. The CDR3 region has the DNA TGTGCCAGCAGCCCCCCCGGGGGGAACTATGGCTACACCTTC.

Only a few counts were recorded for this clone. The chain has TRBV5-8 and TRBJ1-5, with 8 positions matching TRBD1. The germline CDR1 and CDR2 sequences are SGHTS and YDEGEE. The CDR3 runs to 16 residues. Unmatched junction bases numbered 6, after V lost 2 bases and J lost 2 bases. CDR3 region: CASSFPQGAGNQPQHF. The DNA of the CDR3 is TGTGCCAGCAGCTTCCCCCAGGGGGCAGGCAATCAGCCCCAGCATTTT. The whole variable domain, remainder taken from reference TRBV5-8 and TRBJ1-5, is EAGVTQSPTHLIKTRGQQATLRCSPISGHTSVYWYQQALGLGLQFLLWYDEGEERNRGNFPPRFSGRQFPNYSSELNVNALELEDSALYLCASSFPQGAGNQPQHFGDGTRLSIL.

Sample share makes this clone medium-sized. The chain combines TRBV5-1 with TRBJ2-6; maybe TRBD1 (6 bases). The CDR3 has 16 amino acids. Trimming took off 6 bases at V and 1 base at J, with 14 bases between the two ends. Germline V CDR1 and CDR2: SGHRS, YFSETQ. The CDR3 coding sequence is TGCGCCAGCAACCCAGGGGTGGCGTCTGGGGCCAACGTCCTGACTTTC. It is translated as CASNPGVASGANVLTF.

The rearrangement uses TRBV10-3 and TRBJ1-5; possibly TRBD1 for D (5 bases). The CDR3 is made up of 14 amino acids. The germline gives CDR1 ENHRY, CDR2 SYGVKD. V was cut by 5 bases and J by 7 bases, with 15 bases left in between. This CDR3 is CAISPGVRGQPQHF. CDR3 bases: TGTGCCATCAGTCCGGGGGTCCGGGGACAGCCCCAGCATTTT.

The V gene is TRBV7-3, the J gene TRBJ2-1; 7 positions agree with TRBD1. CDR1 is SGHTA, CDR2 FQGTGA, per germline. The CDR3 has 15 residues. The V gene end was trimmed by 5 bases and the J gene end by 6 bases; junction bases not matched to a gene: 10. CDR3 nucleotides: TGTGCCAGCAGCCCTCCAGGGGGTGGAGGCAATGAGCAGTTCTTC. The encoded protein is CASSPPGGGGNEQFF.

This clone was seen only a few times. The CDR3 DNA sequence: TGTGCCAGCAGCGTAGGGGGCGCTAGCGGGATTGGAGAGACCCAGTACTTC. Translated, it gives CASSVGGASGIGETQYF. The chain couples TRBV9 to TRBJ2-5, with 9 bases fitting TRBD2. The J segment lost 4 bases and the V segment lost 0 bases, leaving 10 bases of the junction unmatched. The germline gives CDR1 SGDLS, CDR2 YYNGEE. This CDR3 has 17 residues. Filled out from reference TRBV9 and TRBJ2-5, the complete variable domain reads DSGVTQTPKHLITATGQRVTLRCSPRSGDLSVYWYQQSLDQGLQFLIQYYNGEERAKGNILERFSAQQFPDLHSELNLSSLELGDSALYFCASSVGGASGIGETQYFGPGTRLLVL.

DNA for the CDR3: TGTGCCTGGAGAGGACAGATGAACACTGAAGCTTTCTTT. Residues: CAWRGQMNTEAFF. The chain carries TRBV30 and TRBJ1-1, with D tentatively TRBD1 (6 bases). There are 13 residues in the CDR3. V was cut by 3 bases and J by 0 bases, with 8 bases left in between. Germline V gene sequence: CDR1 GTSNPN, CDR2 SVGIG (reference sequence).

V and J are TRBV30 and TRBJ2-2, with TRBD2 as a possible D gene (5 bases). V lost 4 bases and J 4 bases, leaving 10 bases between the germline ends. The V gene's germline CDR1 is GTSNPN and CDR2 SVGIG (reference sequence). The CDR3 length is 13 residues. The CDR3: CAWTDFPTGELFF. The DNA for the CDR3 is TGTGCCTGGACGGACTTCCCCACCGGGGAGCTGTTTTTT.

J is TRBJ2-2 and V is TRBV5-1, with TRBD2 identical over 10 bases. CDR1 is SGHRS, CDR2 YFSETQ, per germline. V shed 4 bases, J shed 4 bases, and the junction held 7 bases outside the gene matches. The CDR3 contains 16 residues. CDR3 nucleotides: TGCGCCAGCAGCCTCTGGAGCGGGGGGGCCACCGGGGAGCTGTTTTTT. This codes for CASSLWSGGATGELFF.

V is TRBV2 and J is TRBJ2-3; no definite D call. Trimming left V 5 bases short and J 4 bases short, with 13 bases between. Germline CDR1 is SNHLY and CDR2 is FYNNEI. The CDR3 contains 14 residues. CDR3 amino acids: CASSIVAVADTQYF. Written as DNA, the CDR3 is TGTGCCAGCAGTATAGTAGCTGTCGCAGATACGCAGTATTTT.

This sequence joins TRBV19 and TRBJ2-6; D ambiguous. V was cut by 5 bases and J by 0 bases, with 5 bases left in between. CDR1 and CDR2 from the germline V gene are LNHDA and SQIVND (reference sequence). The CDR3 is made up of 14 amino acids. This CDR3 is CASSDHSGANVLTF. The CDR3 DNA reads TGTGCCAGTAGTGACCACTCTGGGGCCAACGTCCTGACTTTC.

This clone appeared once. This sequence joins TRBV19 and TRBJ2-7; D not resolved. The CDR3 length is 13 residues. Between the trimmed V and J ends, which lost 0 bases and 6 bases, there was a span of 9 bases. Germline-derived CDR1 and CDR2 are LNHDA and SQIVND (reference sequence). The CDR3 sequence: CASSIDPGSEQYV. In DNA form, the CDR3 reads TGTGCCAGTAGTATAGATCCAGGAAGCGAGCAGTACGTC.

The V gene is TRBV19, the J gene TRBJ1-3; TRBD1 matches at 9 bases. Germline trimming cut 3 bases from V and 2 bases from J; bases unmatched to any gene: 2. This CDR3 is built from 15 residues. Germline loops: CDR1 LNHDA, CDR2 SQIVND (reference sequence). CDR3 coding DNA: TGTGCCAGTAGTATGGACAGGGGACCTGGAAACACCATATATTTT. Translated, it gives CASSMDRGPGNTIYF.

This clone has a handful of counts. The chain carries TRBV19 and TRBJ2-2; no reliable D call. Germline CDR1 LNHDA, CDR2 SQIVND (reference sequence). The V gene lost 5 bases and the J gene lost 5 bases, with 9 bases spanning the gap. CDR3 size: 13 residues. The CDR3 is CASSWGGTGELFF. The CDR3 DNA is TGTGCCAGTAGTTGGGGTGGTACCGGGGAGCTGTTTTTT.

CDR3 sequence (DNA): TGTGCCTGGAGTGTAACCCCCGCCTGGGGCTACACCTTC. Protein product: CAWSVTPAWGYTF. The chain uses TRBV30 and TRBJ1-2; D remains ambiguous. V was trimmed by 0 bases and J by 8 bases, leaving 13 bases between them. The CDR3 is 13 residues long. Germline V gene data show CDR1 as GTSNPN and CDR2 as SVGIG (reference sequence).

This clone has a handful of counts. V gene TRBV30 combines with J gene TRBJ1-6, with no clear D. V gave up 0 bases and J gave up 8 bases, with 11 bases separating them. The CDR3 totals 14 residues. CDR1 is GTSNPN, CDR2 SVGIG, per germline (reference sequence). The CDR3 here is CAWSVGGRHSPLHF. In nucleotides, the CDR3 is TGTGCCTGGAGTGTGGGAGGGAGGCATTCACCCCTCCACTTT. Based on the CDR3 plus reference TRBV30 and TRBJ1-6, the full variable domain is SQTIHQWPATLVQPVGSPLSLECTVEGTSNPNLYWYRQAAGRGLQLLFYSVGIGQISSEVPQNLSASRPQDRQFILSSKKLLLSDSGFYLCAWSVGGRHSPLHFGNGTRLTVT.

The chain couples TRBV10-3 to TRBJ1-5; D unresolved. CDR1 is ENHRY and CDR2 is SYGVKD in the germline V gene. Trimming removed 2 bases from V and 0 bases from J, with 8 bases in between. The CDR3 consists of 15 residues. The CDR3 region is CAISEPGISNQPQHF. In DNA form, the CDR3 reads TGTGCCATCAGTGAGCCCGGGATTAGCAATCAGCCCCAGCATTTT.

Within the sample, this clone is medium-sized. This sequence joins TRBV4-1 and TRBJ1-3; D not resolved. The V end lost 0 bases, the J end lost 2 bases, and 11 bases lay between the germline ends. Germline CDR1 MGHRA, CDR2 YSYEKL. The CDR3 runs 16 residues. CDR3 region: CASSQDPWETGNTIYF. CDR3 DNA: TGCGCCAGCAGCCAAGATCCCTGGGAAACTGGAAACACCATATATTTT.

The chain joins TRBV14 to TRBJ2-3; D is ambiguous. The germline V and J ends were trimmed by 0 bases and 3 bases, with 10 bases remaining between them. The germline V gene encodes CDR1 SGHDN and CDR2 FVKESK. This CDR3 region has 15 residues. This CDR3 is CASSQEKARTDTQYF. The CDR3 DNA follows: TGTGCCAGCAGCCAAGAAAAGGCGCGGACAGATACGCAGTATTTT.

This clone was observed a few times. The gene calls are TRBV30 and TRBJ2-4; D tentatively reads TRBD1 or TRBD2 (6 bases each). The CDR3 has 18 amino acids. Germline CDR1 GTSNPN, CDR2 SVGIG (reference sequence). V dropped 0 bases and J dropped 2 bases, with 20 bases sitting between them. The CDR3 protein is CAWSVLSSGGATKNIQYF. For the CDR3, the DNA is TGTGCCTGGAGTGTACTAAGTTCCGGGGGCGCGACCAAAAACATTCAGTACTTC.

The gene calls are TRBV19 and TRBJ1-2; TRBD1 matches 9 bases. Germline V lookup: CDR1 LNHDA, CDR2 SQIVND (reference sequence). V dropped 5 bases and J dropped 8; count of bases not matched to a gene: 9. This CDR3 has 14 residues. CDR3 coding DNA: TGTGCCAGTAGTCGGACAGGGGATTCCGACGGCTACACCTTC. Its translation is CASSRTGDSDGYTF.

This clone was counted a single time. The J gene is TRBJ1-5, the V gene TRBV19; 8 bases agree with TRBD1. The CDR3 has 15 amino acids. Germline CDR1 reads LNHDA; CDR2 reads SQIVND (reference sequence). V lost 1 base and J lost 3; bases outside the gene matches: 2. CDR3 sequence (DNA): TGTGCCAGTAGTATAGGGACAGGGACCAATCAGCCCCAGCATTTT. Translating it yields CASSIGTGTNQPQHF.

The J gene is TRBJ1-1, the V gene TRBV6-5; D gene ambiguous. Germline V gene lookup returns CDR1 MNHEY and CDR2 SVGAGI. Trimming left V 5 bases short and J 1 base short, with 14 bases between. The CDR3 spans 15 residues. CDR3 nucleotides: TGTGCCAGCAGTCTCGATTTGGCCGGGAACACTGAAGCTTTCTTT. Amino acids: CASSLDLAGNTEAFF.

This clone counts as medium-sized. Written as DNA, the CDR3 is TGCGCCAGCAGCTCGAGGGGGAATGCGAACACTGAAGCTTTCTTT. Encoded protein: CASSSRGNANTEAFF. The chain employs TRBV5-1 and TRBJ1-1; D perhaps matches TRBD1 (6 bases). With 3 bases removed from V and 1 base from J, the gap between germline ends came to 13 bases. The CDR3 runs to 15 residues. CDR1 and CDR2 from the germline V gene are SGHRS and YFSETQ.

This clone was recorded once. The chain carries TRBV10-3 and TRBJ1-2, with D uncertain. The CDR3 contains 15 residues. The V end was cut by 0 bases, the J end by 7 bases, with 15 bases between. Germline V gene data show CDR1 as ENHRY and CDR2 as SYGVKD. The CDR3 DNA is TGTGCCATCAGTGAGTCGAGAGCTATGGAAGTTGGCTACACCTTC. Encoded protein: CAISESRAMEVGYTF.

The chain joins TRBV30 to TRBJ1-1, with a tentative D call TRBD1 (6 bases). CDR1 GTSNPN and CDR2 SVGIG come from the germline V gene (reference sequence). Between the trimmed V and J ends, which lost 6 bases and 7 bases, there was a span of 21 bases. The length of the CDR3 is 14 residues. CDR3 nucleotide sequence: TGTGCCTGTACTAAACAGGGCCTCGGGGGTGAAGCTTTCTTT. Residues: CACTKQGLGGEAFF.